These 10 T cell receptor beta chains came from one sample sequenced in a study of CD8 T cells in ankylosing spondylitis. TCRdb ran MiXCR on the 5' RACE reads and lists one entry per CDR3 protein. The sample lists 200,000 to 300,000 distinct CDR3 sequences; roughly a quarter were seen once. The sequenced sample consisted of blood, either unsorted or a sorted T cell fraction (not recorded which). The receptors stem from a male donor with ankylosing spondylitis or in good health (not recorded which).

The chain employs TRBV20-1 and TRBJ2-7; 9 bases line up with TRBD2. J lost 4 bases, V lost 4 bases, and 8 bases had no gene match. CDR1 DFQATT and CDR2 SNEGSKA come from the germline V gene (reference sequence). This CDR3 region has 14 residues. The chain's CDR3 is CSAIRSGGRYEQYF. As DNA, the CDR3 is TGCAGTGCTATTCGTAGCGGGGGTCGGTACGAGCAGTACTTC.

This chain links TRBV29-1 with TRBJ2-1; possibly TRBD1 or TRBD2 for D (5 bases each). The CDR3 is 13 residues long. Germline V CDR1 and CDR2: SQVTM, ANQGSEA. Here the CDR3 reads CAGTAKLDNEQFF. Written as DNA, the CDR3 is TGCGCCGGGACGGCCAAATTAGACAATGAGCAGTTCTTC.

J is TRBJ2-7 and V is TRBV12-3 or TRBV12-4; D is possibly TRBD1 or TRBD2 (5 bases each). This CDR3 has 14 residues. Deletions cut 1 base from V and 13 bases from J, with 20 bases between. CDR3 in amino acids: CASSLGYSSEDTYF. CDR3 sequence (DNA): TGTGCCAGCAGTTTAGGTTATTCGTCGGAGGACACCTACTTC.

This chain uses TRBV12-3 or TRBV12-4 with TRBJ2-7; no reliable D call. This CDR3 is built from 12 residues. V was shortened by 5 bases and J by 8 bases, with 13 bases between the two germline ends. For the CDR3, the DNA is TGTGCCAGCAGTGCTGTGACATCGCAGCAGTACTTC. Encoded protein: CASSAVTSQQYF.

The chain employs TRBV4-1 and TRBJ1-2; D not resolved. In germline, CDR1 is MGHRA, CDR2 YSYEKL. The V end was cut by 1 base, the J end by 0 bases, with 9 bases between. This CDR3 is 15 amino acids long. The CDR3 is CASSQGFSANYGYTF. CDR3 DNA: TGCGCCAGCAGCCAAGGCTTTTCCGCTAACTATGGCTACACCTTC.

The DNA for the CDR3 is TGTGCCAGCACCCCCTTTCGCAGAAACACTGAAGCTTTCTTT. Translation gives CASTPFRRNTEAFF. The V gene is TRBV12-3 or TRBV12-4, the J gene TRBJ1-1; D not certain. The CDR3 spans 14 residues. V was shortened by 7 bases and J by 2 bases, with 14 bases between the two germline ends.

The chain carries TRBV5-6 and TRBJ2-7; no definite D call. The CDR3 length is 12 residues. The V gene's germline CDR1 is SGHDT and CDR2 YYEEEE. The ends were cut back, 4 bases at V and 6 bases at J, with 11 bases in the middle. CDR3 coding DNA: TGTGCCAGCAGCCCGCTGTCTGGCGAGCAGTACTTC. Translated, it gives CASSPLSGEQYF.

This chain links TRBV7-3 with TRBJ2-7, with D maybe TRBD1 (6 bases). The CDR3 is made up of 13 amino acids. V lost 5 bases and J 6 bases, leaving 14 bases between the germline ends. Germline CDR1 and CDR2: SGHTA and FQGTGA. CDR3 bases: TGTGCCAGCAGCACCTACAGGGCATCCGAGCAGTACTTC. As protein: CASSTYRASEQYF. Complete variable domain (other parts from reference TRBV7-3 and TRBJ2-7): GAGVSQTPSNKVTEKGKYVELRCDPISGHTALYWYRQSLGQGPEFLIYFQGTGAADDSGLPNDRFFAVRPEGSVSTLKIQRTERGDSAVYLCASSTYRASEQYFGPGTRLTVT.

This chain uses TRBV29-1 with TRBJ2-7; D not resolved. Germline CDR1 reads SQVTM; CDR2 reads ANQGSEA. The CDR3 sequence is 13 residues long. The V and J ends lost 3 bases and 0 bases respectively, with 9 bases between them. CDR3 nucleotide sequence: TGCAGCGTTGAGTCTCAGAGCTCCTACGAGCAGTACTTC. Protein product: CSVESQSSYEQYF.

This clonotype has ten or more counts. This sequence joins TRBV20-1 and TRBJ1-6; D is perhaps TRBD1 (5 bases). Germline values: CDR1 DFQATT, CDR2 SNEGSKA (reference sequence). Trimming stripped 3 bases from V and 9 bases from J, with 15 bases between. This CDR3 has 14 residues. CDR3 in amino acids: CSASGPRTGSPLHF. In DNA form, the CDR3 reads TGCAGTGCTAGTGGCCCCCGTACAGGTTCACCCCTCCACTTT.